This entry is about one T cell receptor (beta chain). About five patients' sorted CD4+ cells yielded CD25+CD127- cells. The sample belongs to a study of CD8+ T cells in alopecia areata. CDR3 length: 18 amino acids. Germline values: CDR1 MNHNS, CDR2 SASEGT. The V end lost 2 bases, the J end lost 0 bases, and 14 bases lay between the germline ends. Sequencing used cDNA as its template, made by extracting RNA and reverse transcribing it. Generated by immunoSEQ multiplex PCR, the TCRdb table keeps only in-frame clones and is missing some. Of about 19,000 clones detected, roughly 62% appear once; the ten largest clones hold roughly 4.5%.

This chain uses TRBV6-1 with TRBJ1-6, with a tentative D call TRBD1 (5 bases). Source material: CD4+ Tregs sorted from blood. This clonotype was sampled from a human donor with alopecia areata. The CDR3, as DNA: TGTGCCAGCAGTGAATGGTGGGGCAGCAGCTCCTATAATTCACCCCTCCACTTT. Its translation: CASSEWWGSSSYNSPLHF.